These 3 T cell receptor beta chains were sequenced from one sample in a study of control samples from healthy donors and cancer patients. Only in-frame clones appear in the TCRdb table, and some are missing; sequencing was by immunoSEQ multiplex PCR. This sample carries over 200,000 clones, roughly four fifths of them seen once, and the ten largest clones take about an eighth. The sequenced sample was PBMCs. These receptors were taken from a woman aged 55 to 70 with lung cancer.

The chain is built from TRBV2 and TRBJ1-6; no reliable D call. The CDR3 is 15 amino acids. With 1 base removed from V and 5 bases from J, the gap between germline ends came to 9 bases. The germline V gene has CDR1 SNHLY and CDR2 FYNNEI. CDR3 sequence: CASSEGQRDNSPLHF. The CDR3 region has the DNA TGTGCCAGCAGTGAAGGACAAAGAGATAATTCACCCCTCCACTTT.

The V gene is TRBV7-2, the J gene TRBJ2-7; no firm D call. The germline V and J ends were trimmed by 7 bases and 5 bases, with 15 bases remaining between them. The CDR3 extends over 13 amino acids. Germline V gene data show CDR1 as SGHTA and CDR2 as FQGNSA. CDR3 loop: CASNPRGRDEQYF. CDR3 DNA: TGTGCCAGCAACCCCCGAGGAAGGGACGAGCAGTACTTC.

The CDR3 is CASSPAGTIAYNEQFF. The CDR3, as DNA: TGTGCCAGCAGTCCCGCCGGGACTATAGCCTACAATGAGCAGTTCTTC. The chain couples TRBV28 to TRBJ2-1, with 7 bases lining up with TRBD2. Per the germline V gene, CDR1 is MDHEN and CDR2 is SYDVKM. The trim removed 5 bases at V and 2 bases at J, leaving 9 bases unmatched. The CDR3 length is 16 residues. The variable domain in full, with the rest retrieved from reference TRBV28 and TRBJ2-1, is DVKVTQSSRYLVKRTGEKVFLECVQDMDHENMFWYRQDPGLGLRLIYFSYDVKMKEKGDIPEGYSVSREKKERFSLILESASTNQTSMYLCASSPAGTIAYNEQFFGPGTRLTVL.